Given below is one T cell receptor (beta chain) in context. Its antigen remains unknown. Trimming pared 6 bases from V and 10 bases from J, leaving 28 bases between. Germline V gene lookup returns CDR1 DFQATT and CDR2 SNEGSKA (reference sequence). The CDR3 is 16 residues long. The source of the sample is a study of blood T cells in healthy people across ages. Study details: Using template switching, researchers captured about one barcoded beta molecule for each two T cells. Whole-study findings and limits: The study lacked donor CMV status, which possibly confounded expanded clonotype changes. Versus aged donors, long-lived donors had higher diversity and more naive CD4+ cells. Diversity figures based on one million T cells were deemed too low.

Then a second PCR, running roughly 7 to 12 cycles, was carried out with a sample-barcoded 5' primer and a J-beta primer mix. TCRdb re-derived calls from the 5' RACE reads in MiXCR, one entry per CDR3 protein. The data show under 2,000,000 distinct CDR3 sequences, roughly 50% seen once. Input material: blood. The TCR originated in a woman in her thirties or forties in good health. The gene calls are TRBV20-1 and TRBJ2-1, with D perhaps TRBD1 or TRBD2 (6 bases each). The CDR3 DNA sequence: TGCAGTGCGTATCTCGGGGCGTCGGGGGCCCAATGGGAGCAGTTCTTC. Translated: CSAYLGASGAQWEQFF.